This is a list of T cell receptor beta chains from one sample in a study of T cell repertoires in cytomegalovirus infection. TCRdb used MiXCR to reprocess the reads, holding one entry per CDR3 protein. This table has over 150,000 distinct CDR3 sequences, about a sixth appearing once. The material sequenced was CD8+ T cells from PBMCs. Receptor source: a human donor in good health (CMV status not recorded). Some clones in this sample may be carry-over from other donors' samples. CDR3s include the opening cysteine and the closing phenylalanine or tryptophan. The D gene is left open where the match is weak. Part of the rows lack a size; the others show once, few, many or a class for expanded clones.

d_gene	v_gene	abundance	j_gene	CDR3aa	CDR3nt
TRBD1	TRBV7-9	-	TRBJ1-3	CASSPRDRGLGGNTIYF	TGTGCCAGCAGCCCCAGGGACAGGGGGCTAGGTGGAAACACCATATATTTT
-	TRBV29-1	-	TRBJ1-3	CSVGREGPISGNTIYF	TGCAGCGTTGGACGGGAGGGGCCGATCTCTGGAAACACCATATATTTT
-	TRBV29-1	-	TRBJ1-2	CSVEEGLFTNYGYTF	TGCAGCGTTGAAGAAGGCCTGTTCACTAACTATGGCTACACCTTC
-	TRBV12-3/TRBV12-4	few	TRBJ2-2	CASSWVGTGELFF	TGTGCCAGCAGTTGGGTAGGCACCGGGGAGCTGTTTTTT
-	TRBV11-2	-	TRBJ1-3	CASIPGFTGNTIYF	TGTGCCAGCATCCCCGGTTTTACTGGAAACACCATATATTTT
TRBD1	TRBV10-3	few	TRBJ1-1	CAISESPRTGTEAFF	TGTGCCATCAGTGAGTCTCCCAGGACAGGCACTGAAGCTTTCTTT
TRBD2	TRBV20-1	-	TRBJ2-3	CSARDLADSTDTQYF	TGCAGTGCTAGAGACCTAGCGGATAGCACAGATACGCAGTATTTT
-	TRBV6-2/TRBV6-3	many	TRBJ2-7	CASSYIPGEQYF	TGTGCCAGCAGTTACATACCGGGGGAGCAGTACTTC
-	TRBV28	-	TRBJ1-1	CASSPSGQGSTEAFF	TGTGCCAGCAGCCCTAGCGGCCAGGGTTCCACTGAAGCTTTCTTT
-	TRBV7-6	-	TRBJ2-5	CASSFSRGEETQYF	TGTGCCAGCAGCTTCTCCAGGGGGGAAGAGACCCAGTACTTC
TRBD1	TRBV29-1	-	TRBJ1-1	CSVAGGGGAIEAFF	TGCAGCGTTGCAGGGGGCGGGGGAGCTATTGAAGCTTTCTTT
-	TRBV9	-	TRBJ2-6	CASWGRGATSGANVLTF	TGTGCCAGCTGGGGAAGAGGGGCTACCTCGGGGGCCAACGTCCTGACTTTC
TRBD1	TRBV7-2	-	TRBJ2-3	CASSTRDRGRGDTQYF	TGTGCCAGCAGCACACGGGACAGGGGAAGAGGAGATACGCAGTATTTT
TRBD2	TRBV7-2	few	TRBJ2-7	CASRVYSRTSGTYEQYF	TGTGCCAGCAGAGTATATTCGAGGACTAGCGGAACCTACGAGCAGTACTTC
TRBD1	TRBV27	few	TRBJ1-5	CASRPGQGGPQHF	TGTGCCAGCAGGCCGGGACAGGGTGGGCCCCAGCATTTT
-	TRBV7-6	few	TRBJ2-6	CASSPRTVQYSGANVLTF	TGTGCCAGCAGCCCGAGGACAGTCCAATACTCTGGGGCCAACGTCCTGACTTTC
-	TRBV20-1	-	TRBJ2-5	CSARDLAGLYF	TGCAGTGCTAGAGATCTGGCGGGGCTGTACTTC
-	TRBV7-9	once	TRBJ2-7	CASSTHITTGTHFSYEQYF	TGTGCCAGCAGCACCCATATTACAACCGGGACACACTTCTCCTACGAGCAGTACTTC
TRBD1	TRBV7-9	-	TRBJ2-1	CASSSPTGRGEQFF	TGTGCCAGCAGCTCCCCGACAGGGAGAGGTGAGCAGTTCTTC
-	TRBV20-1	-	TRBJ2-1	CSAEDRAHNEQFF	TGCAGTGCTGAGGATCGGGCCCACAATGAGCAGTTCTTC
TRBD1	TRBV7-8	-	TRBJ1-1	CASSYHRGRRTEAFF	TGTGCCAGCAGCTATCACAGGGGGCGGCGGACTGAAGCTTTCTTT
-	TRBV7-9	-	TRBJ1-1	CASSLVTGNTEAFF	TGTGCCAGCAGCTTAGTTACGGGGAACACTGAAGCTTTCTTT
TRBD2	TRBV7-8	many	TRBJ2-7	CASSRLAGGGEQYF	TGTGCCAGCAGCCGGTTGGCGGGCGGGGGGGAGCAGTACTTC
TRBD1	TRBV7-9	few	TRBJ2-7	CASSPQQGTPYEQYF	TGTGCCAGCAGCCCCCAACAGGGGACCCCCTACGAGCAGTACTTC
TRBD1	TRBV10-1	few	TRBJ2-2	CASSQTGHTGELFF	TGCGCCAGCAGCCAGACAGGGCACACCGGGGAGCTGTTTTTT
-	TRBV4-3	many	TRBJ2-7	CASSQGRGSSYEQYF	TGCGCCAGCAGCCAAGGCCGGGGGAGCTCCTACGAGCAGTACTTC
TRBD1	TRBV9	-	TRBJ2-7	CASSVGDRDEQYF	TGTGCCAGCAGCGTAGGGGACAGGGACGAGCAGTACTTC
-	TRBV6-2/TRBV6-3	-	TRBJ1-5	CASGPTWTQPQHF	TGTGCCAGCGGCCCAACCTGGACTCAGCCCCAGCATTTT
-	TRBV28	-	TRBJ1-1	CASTDTEGLNTEAFF	TGTGCCAGCACCGATACGGAGGGGTTGAACACTGAAGCTTTCTTT
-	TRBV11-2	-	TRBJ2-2	CASSSRGDVNTGELFF	TGTGCCAGCAGCTCCCGTGGGGACGTGAACACCGGGGAGCTGTTTTTT
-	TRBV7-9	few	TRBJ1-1	CASRVLGQTNTEAFF	TGTGCCAGCAGAGTACTCGGGCAGACGAACACTGAAGCTTTCTTT
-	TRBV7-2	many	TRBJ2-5	CASSFRLRETQYF	TGTGCCAGCAGCTTTAGGCTTAGGGAGACCCAGTACTTC
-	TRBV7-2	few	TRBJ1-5	CASSLLQGGQPQHF	TGTGCCAGCAGCTTATTACAGGGAGGGCAGCCCCAGCATTTT
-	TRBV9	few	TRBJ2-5	CASSFTVQETQYF	TGTGCCAGCAGTTTTACAGTCCAAGAGACCCAGTACTTC
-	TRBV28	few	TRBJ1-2	CASRGLRVGYTF	TGTGCCAGCAGAGGACTTAGGGTTGGCTACACCTTC
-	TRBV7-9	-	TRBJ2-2	CATLNPQPGTGELFF	TGTGCCACGCTAAACCCCCAACCGGGCACCGGGGAGCTGTTTTTT